Listed below are T cell receptor beta chains from one sample, sequenced in a study of blood T cell repertoires in COVID-19. The table came from immunoSEQ multiplex PCR; TCRdb's copy has only in-frame clones and leaves some out. The data show 150,000 or so clones, 80% to 90% seen once. Material: peripheral blood. These receptors all stem from an elderly man with acute or convalescent COVID-19. Both conserved end residues are part of each CDR3. A D gene is named only where the DNA matches it firmly. Part of the rows lack a size; the others show once, few, many or a class for expanded clones.

CDR3 length	J gene	clone size	D gene	V gene	CDR3 protein	CDR3 DNA
14	TRBJ1-1	NA	TRBD1	TRBV6-5	CASSLQGESTEAFF	TGTGCCAGCAGTCTACAGGGGGAGAGCACTGAAGCTTTCTTT
14	TRBJ2-7	NA	NA	TRBV2	CASSEGSGTYEQYF	TGTGCCAGCAGTGAGGGTTCGGGAACCTACGAGCAGTACTTC
14	TRBJ1-5	NA	TRBD1	TRBV18	CASSRDRENQPQHF	TGTGCCAGCTCACGAGACAGGGAAAACCAGCCCCAGCATTTT
18	TRBJ1-3	once	TRBD1	TRBV9	CASSVEIEDRFSGNTIYF	TGTGCCAGCAGCGTAGAAATTGAGGACAGGTTCTCTGGAAACACCATATATTTT
14	TRBJ1-2	NA	NA	TRBV2	CASSPTERIGGYTF	TGTGCCAGCAGCCCCACGGAGAGAATAGGTGGCTACACCTTC
13	TRBJ1-5	NA	NA	TRBV12-3/TRBV12-4	CASANGPNQPQHF	TGTGCCAGCGCAAATGGGCCGAATCAGCCCCAGCATTTT
14	TRBJ2-7	once	TRBD2	TRBV29-1	CSVIVGTSGNEQYF	TGCAGCGTTATAGTTGGGACTAGCGGCAACGAGCAGTACTTC
14	TRBJ1-5	NA	NA	TRBV5-1	CASREGSGGQPQHF	TGCGCCAGCAGGGAGGGGTCGGGGGGTCAGCCCCAGCATTTT
15	TRBJ2-3	NA	TRBD1	TRBV11-2	CASSSSGQSTDTQYF	TGTGCCAGCAGCTCTTCGGGACAGAGCACAGATACGCAGTATTTT
13	TRBJ2-5	once	NA	TRBV13	CASSFVSGETQYF	TGTGCCAGCAGCTTCGTTTCCGGGGAGACCCAGTACTTC
15	TRBJ1-2	NA	TRBD1	TRBV5-1	CASSFSGTGGYGYTF	TGCGCCAGCAGCTTCTCCGGGACAGGGGGTTATGGCTACACCTTC
16	TRBJ2-7	NA	TRBD1	TRBV6-6	CASSYYRTGGVYEQYF	TGTGCCAGCAGTTACTACAGGACAGGGGGCGTATACGAGCAGTACTTC
14	TRBJ1-2	NA	NA	TRBV29-1	CSVDPLLALHGYTF	TGCAGCGTTGACCCCTTACTAGCCTTGCATGGCTACACCTTC
16	TRBJ1-6	NA	NA	TRBV5-1	CASSDTSGGGNSPLHF	TGCGCCAGCAGCGACACTAGCGGGGGCGGGAATTCACCCCTCCACTTT
13	TRBJ1-2	NA	NA	TRBV3-1/TRBV3-2	CASSPGNLYGYTF	TGTGCCAGCAGCCCCGGGAATCTCTATGGCTACACCTTC
16	TRBJ1-5	NA	NA	TRBV28	CASSLRAGGGGQPQHF	TGTGCCAGCAGTCTCAGGGCGGGGGGAGGCGGTCAGCCCCAGCATTTT
14	TRBJ1-4	NA	NA	TRBV19	CASSMPGFGEKLFF	TGTGCCAGTAGTATGCCGGGGTTTGGGGAAAAACTGTTTTTT
21	TRBJ2-4	NA	TRBD2	TRBV3-1/TRBV3-2	CASSQAPPGLAGMESKNIQYF	TGTGCCAGCAGCCAAGCCCCACCGGGACTAGCGGGGATGGAGTCCAAAAACATTCAGTACTTC
14	TRBJ1-1	NA	TRBD1	TRBV6-5	CASNLGQLNTEAFF	TGTGCCAGCAACCTGGGACAGTTGAACACTGAAGCTTTCTTT
11	TRBJ1-5	NA	NA	TRBV20-1	CSASLEQPQHF	TGCAGTGCTAGTTTAGAACAGCCCCAGCATTTT
13	TRBJ2-5	NA	TRBD1	TRBV3-1/TRBV3-2	CASSWDREWTQYF	TGTGCCAGCAGTTGGGACAGGGAGTGGACCCAGTACTTC
13	TRBJ2-7	few	TRBD1	TRBV6-5	CASTTGSSYEQYF	TGTGCCAGCACGACAGGGAGCTCCTACGAGCAGTACTTC
14	TRBJ2-1	NA	NA	TRBV7-9	CASSLDSPYNEQFF	TGTGCCAGCAGCTTAGACTCTCCCTACAATGAGCAGTTCTTC
17	TRBJ2-3	NA	TRBD1	TRBV4-1	CASSQPQGATSTDTQYF	TGCGCCAGCAGCCAACCGCAGGGGGCTACTAGCACAGATACGCAGTATTTT
15	TRBJ2-1	few	NA	TRBV6-5	CASSYSISGYNEQFF	TGTGCCAGCAGTTACTCGATATCGGGATACAATGAGCAGTTCTTC
18	TRBJ2-2	NA	TRBD2	TRBV4-1	CASSARGGVPANTGELFF	TGCGCCAGCAGCGCGCGGGGGGGCGTTCCTGCGAACACCGGGGAGCTGTTTTTT
20	TRBJ2-3	NA	TRBD2	TRBV7-7	CASSLSTAEWTQRERNTQYF	TGTGCCAGCAGCTTAAGTACCGCGGAGTGGACACAGCGGGAGAGAAATACGCAGTATTTT
13	TRBJ2-3	once	TRBD2	TRBV24-1	CATSLAGVNTQYF	TGTGCCACCTCACTAGCGGGAGTGAATACGCAGTATTTT
14	TRBJ1-2	NA	NA	TRBV19	CASSIGGSRYGYTF	TGTGCCAGTAGTATAGGAGGCAGTCGCTATGGCTACACCTTC
15	TRBJ2-7	NA	TRBD1	TRBV5-5	CASSLGTAPPYEQYF	TGTGCCAGCAGCCTAGGGACAGCCCCTCCCTACGAGCAGTACTTC
18	TRBJ2-2	NA	NA	TRBV27	CASSLSFGGQLNTGELFF	TGTGCCAGCAGTTTATCGTTTGGGGGCCAGTTGAACACCGGGGAGCTGTTTTTT
17	TRBJ1-2	once	TRBD1	TRBV7-2	CASSLGGTGHAYYGYTF	TGTGCCAGCAGCTTAGGCGGGACAGGGCATGCTTACTATGGCTACACCTTC
14	TRBJ2-7	NA	NA	TRBV5-1	CASSPGTGPYEQYF	TGCGCCAGCAGCCCCGGGACTGGACCCTACGAGCAGTACTTC
15	TRBJ2-7	NA	NA	TRBV4-1	CASSQADSYPYEQYF	TGCGCCAGCAGCCAAGCGGACAGCTACCCCTACGAGCAGTACTTC
13	TRBJ2-1	NA	NA	TRBV5-8	CAITGSSYNEQFF	TGTGCCATAACAGGTAGCTCCTACAATGAGCAGTTCTTC
14	TRBJ1-2	once	NA	TRBV20-1	CSASHDVMRDGYTF	TGCAGTGCTAGTCATGACGTAATGAGGGATGGCTACACCTTC
13	TRBJ2-7	NA	NA	TRBV9	CASSVGQGGEQYF	TGTGCCAGCAGCGTAGGGCAGGGAGGCGAGCAGTACTTC
15	TRBJ1-2	NA	NA	TRBV6-5	CASSPSGPFNYGYTF	TGTGCCAGCAGTCCGAGCGGCCCTTTCAACTATGGCTACACCTTC
16	TRBJ2-3	NA	TRBD2	TRBV7-8	CASSPLAGASTDTQYF	TGTGCCAGCAGCCCTCTAGCGGGAGCGAGCACAGATACGCAGTATTTT
13	TRBJ2-7	NA	NA	TRBV10-1	CASSEGLTYEQYF	TGCGCCAGCAGTGAGGGACTGACCTACGAGCAGTACTTC